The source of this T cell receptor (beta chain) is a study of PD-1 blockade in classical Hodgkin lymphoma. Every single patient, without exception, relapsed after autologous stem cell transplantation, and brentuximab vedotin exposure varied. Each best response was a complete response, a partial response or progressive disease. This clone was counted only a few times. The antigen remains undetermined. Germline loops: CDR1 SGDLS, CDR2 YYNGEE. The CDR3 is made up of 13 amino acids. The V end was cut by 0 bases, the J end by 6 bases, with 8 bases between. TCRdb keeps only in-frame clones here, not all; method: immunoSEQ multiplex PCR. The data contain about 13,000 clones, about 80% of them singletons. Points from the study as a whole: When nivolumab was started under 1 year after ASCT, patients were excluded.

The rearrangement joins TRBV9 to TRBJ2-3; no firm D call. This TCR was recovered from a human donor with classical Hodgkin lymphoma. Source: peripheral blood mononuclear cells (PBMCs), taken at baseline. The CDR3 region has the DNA TGTGCCAGCAGCGTAGACCTGCGGGATACGCAGTATTTT. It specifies CASSVDLRDTQYF. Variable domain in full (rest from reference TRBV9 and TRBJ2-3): DSGVTQTPKHLITATGQRVTLRCSPRSGDLSVYWYQQSLDQGLQFLIQYYNGEERAKGNILERFSAQQFPDLHSELNLSSLELGDSALYFCASSVDLRDTQYFGPGTRLTVL.